This passage covers 26 T cell receptor beta chains from one sample sequenced in a study of T cells in tumors after PD-1 blockade. The method was immunoSEQ multiplex PCR; TCRdb's version includes in-frame clones alone and lacks a portion of them. The repertoire holds around 19,000 clones, with around 78% as singletons. Sequenced material: PBMCs, taken before anti-PD-1 treatment. These receptors all come from a human donor with basal cell carcinoma.

This clone turned up a few times. The rearrangement joins TRBV5-1 to TRBJ2-5; the D is unclear. The CDR3 totals 12 residues. Germline V gene data show CDR1 as SGHRS and CDR2 as YFSETQ. V gave up 0 bases and J gave up 4 bases, with 4 bases separating them. The CDR3 loop reads CASSLVLETQYF. CDR3 DNA sequence: TGCGCCAGCAGCTTGGTGCTAGAGACCCAGTACTTC. Drawing the rest from reference TRBV5-1 and TRBJ2-5, the complete variable domain is KAGVTQTPRYLIKTRGQQVTLSCSPISGHRSVSWYQQTPGQGLQFLFEYFSETQRNKGNFPGRFSGRQFSNSRSEMNVSTLELGDSALYLCASSLVLETQYFGPGTRLLVL.

V gene TRBV5-1 combines with J gene TRBJ2-7; the D is unclear. This CDR3 contains 13 residues. The germline V gene has CDR1 SGHRS and CDR2 YFSETQ. Trimming removed 0 bases from V and 3 bases from J, with 7 bases in between. The CDR3 here is CASSLGVGYEQYF. Written as DNA, the CDR3 is TGCGCCAGCAGCTTGGGCGTTGGCTACGAGCAGTACTTC.

The chain has TRBV7-2 and TRBJ2-7, with unresolved D. Looked up from germline, CDR1 is SGHTA and CDR2 is FQGNSA. This CDR3 comprises 14 residues. Between the trimmed V and J ends, which lost 2 bases and 4 bases, there was a span of 12 bases. In nucleotides, the CDR3 is TGTGCCAGCAGCTTATTTGCTCCCCAATACGAGCAGTACTTC. Residues: CASSLFAPQYEQYF.

The CDR3 sequence is CASSLAGGNEQFF. CDR3 DNA sequence: TGTGCCAGCAGCTTGGCAGGAGGCAATGAGCAGTTCTTC. The rearrangement joins TRBV5-4 to TRBJ2-1; tentatively, D is TRBD2 (5 bases). Germline V gene lookup returns CDR1 SGHNT and CDR2 YYREEE (reference sequence). The CDR3 sequence is 13 residues long. V was clipped by 0 bases and J by 6 bases, with 7 bases between them.

The gene calls are TRBV19 and TRBJ1-3, with 10 bases matching TRBD1. Germline V gives CDR1 LNHDA, CDR2 SQIVND (reference sequence). The V segment lost 5 bases and the J segment 11 bases; nucleotides outside the gene matches: 12. This CDR3 region has 15 residues. CDR3 amino acids: CASSAPGQGQRPIYF. The CDR3 DNA sequence: TGTGCCAGTAGTGCCCCGGGACAGGGGCAGCGCCCCATATATTTT.

This clone was seen a handful of times. The CDR3 sequence is CASSRGRLNTEAFF. In nucleotides, the CDR3 is TGTGCCAGCAGCCGTGGACGGTTGAACACTGAAGCTTTCTTT. This chain connects TRBV7-9 to TRBJ1-1; no clear D gene. V was pared by 5 bases and J by 0 bases, with 10 bases between. This CDR3 has 14 amino acids. Looked up from germline, CDR1 is SEHNR and CDR2 is FQNEAQ (reference sequence).

This clone is a singleton in its sample. The rearrangement joins TRBV5-1 to TRBJ1-1; unclear D gene. Trimming removed 1 base at V and 1 base at J, with 11 bases between. CDR1 and CDR2 from the germline V gene are SGHRS and YFSETQ. This CDR3 is built from 15 residues. In DNA form, the CDR3 reads TGCGCCAGCAGCTTGCGGGTGGCAGAGAACACTGAAGCTTTCTTT. Amino acid sequence: CASSLRVAENTEAFF.

This clone was observed a single time. This rearrangement joins TRBV21-1 to TRBJ1-4; the tabulated D call, TRBD1, remains unverified against the DNA. TRBV21-1 is a documented pseudogene. The CDR3 loop spans 16 amino acids. The CDR3 region has the DNA TGTGCCAGCAGCAAAAGCGGCACCAGGGGACGTGAAAAACTGTTTTTT. Amino acid sequence: CASSKSGTRGREKLFF.

The J gene is TRBJ2-3, the V gene TRBV6-5; a weak D match, TRBD2 (6 bases). This CDR3 comprises 15 residues. CDR1 MNHEY and CDR2 SVGAGI come from the germline V gene. V lost 5 bases, J lost 6 bases, and 18 bases lay in between. The CDR3 nucleotides read TGTGCCAGCAGTACCCTGGGGGGTTCAGGGGATACGCAGTATTTT. Residues: CASSTLGGSGDTQYF.

J is TRBJ2-5 and V is TRBV28, with 13 bases identical to TRBD2. Germline V gene sequence: CDR1 MDHEN, CDR2 SYDVKM. This CDR3 comprises 18 residues. V dropped 3 bases and J dropped 3; count of bases not matched to a gene: 10. CDR3 in amino acids: CASSLLNLGLAGEETQYF. The CDR3 nucleotides are TGTGCCAGCAGTTTGCTTAATTTAGGACTAGCGGGAGAAGAGACCCAGTACTTC.

This clone was counted only a few times. The rearrangement links TRBV2 to TRBJ1-3; the D gene is possibly TRBD1 (5 bases). The V end lost 8 bases, the J end lost 0 bases, and 11 bases lay between the germline ends. Germline assignment: CDR1 SNHLY and CDR2 FYNNEI. This CDR3 spans 14 amino acids. The CDR3 sequence: CASATVNSGNTIYF. The DNA for the CDR3 is TGTGCCAGCGCGACAGTGAACTCTGGAAACACCATATATTTT.

In regard to this clone: At one of its ends the junction is not consistent with the germline gene, which may arise from a read error. The chain couples TRBV14 to TRBJ2-1, with 8 nucleotides matching TRBD2. Germline CDR1 SGHDN, CDR2 FVKESK. This CDR3 is 14 amino acids long. The chain's CDR3 is CASSQDRSGSPVVF. The CDR3 DNA reads as TGTGCCAGCAGCCAAGATCGGAGCGGGAGTCCTGTGGTCTTC.

This clone showed up just a few times. The chain joins TRBV7-9 to TRBJ2-7; 8 bases fit TRBD1. The J segment lost 5 bases and the V segment lost 1 base, leaving 4 bases of the junction unmatched. CDR3 length equals 14 residues. Germline assignment: CDR1 SEHNR and CDR2 FQNEAQ (reference sequence). This chain's CDR3 is CASSLGQGAHEQYF. CDR3 coding DNA: TGTGCCAGCAGCTTAGGGCAGGGGGCCCACGAGCAGTACTTC.

The J gene is TRBJ2-7, the V gene TRBV15; TRBD2 matches at 10 bases. Germline V CDR1 and CDR2: LNHNV, YYDKDF (reference sequence). The ends lost 0 bases at V and 2 bases at J; junction bases unmatched: 1. This CDR3 spans 15 amino acids. In nucleotides, the CDR3 is TGTGCCACCAGCAGAGATACTAGCGGGGCCTACGAGCAGTACTTC. It encodes CATSRDTSGAYEQYF.

The rearrangement uses TRBV9 and TRBJ1-6; 10 bases match TRBD1. V was pared by 3 bases and J by 9 bases, with 6 bases of the junction left unmatched. CDR3 length: 15 amino acids. Germline CDR1 and CDR2: SGDLS and YYNGEE. The CDR3 coding sequence is TGTGCCAGCAGCGCAGACAGGGGGCCGATTTCACCCCTCCACTTT. It is translated as CASSADRGPISPLHF.

The J gene is TRBJ2-7, the V gene TRBV9; 7 bases align to TRBD1. The CDR3 runs to 14 residues. Germline CDR1 is SGDLS and CDR2 is YYNGEE. V lost 0 bases and J lost 3; bases outside the gene matches: 3. CDR3 sequence (DNA): TGTGCCAGCAGCGTAGGGGGGACAGACTACGAGCAGTACTTC. Protein: CASSVGGTDYEQYF.

The chain recombines TRBV5-1 with TRBJ2-5; 10 bases agree with TRBD1. CDR3 length equals 19 residues. Germline CDR1 SGHRS, CDR2 YFSETQ. V lost 4 bases and J lost 4; bases outside the gene matches: 19. The CDR3 sequence is CASSMTPTGTGVGGETQYF. Here the CDR3 DNA reads TGCGCCAGCAGCATGACCCCCACCGGGACAGGGGTCGGGGGAGAGACCCAGTACTTC.

The chain employs TRBV20-1 and TRBJ2-5; 11 nucleotides agree with TRBD2. Germline trimming cut 3 bases from V and 2 bases from J; bases unmatched to any gene: 8. This CDR3 is built from 16 residues. Germline V gene data show CDR1 as DFQATT and CDR2 as SNEGSKA (reference sequence). CDR3 residues: CSASPLAGGLQETQYF. In nucleotides, the CDR3 is TGCAGTGCTAGTCCCCTAGCGGGAGGCTTACAAGAGACCCAGTACTTC.

This chain connects TRBV6-5 to TRBJ1-2; 8 nucleotides agree with TRBD1. Looked up from germline, CDR1 is MNHEY and CDR2 is SVGAGI. This CDR3 has 13 amino acids. J was trimmed by 4 bases and V by 8 bases; bases with no gene match: 6. Written as DNA, the CDR3 is TGTGCCAGCGGAAGGACAGGGCTCTATGGCTACACCTTC. It codes for CASGRTGLYGYTF.

The chain uses TRBV6-4 and TRBJ2-5; 10 positions match TRBD2. V was pared by 6 bases and J by 2 bases, with 6 bases of the junction left unmatched. CDR3 length: 15 amino acids. Looked up from germline, CDR1 is MRHNA and CDR2 is SNTAGT. The CDR3 sequence: CASSPGSGGQETQYF. The DNA of the CDR3 is TGTGCCAGCAGCCCGGGTAGCGGGGGGCAAGAGACCCAGTACTTC.

The chain couples TRBV5-1 to TRBJ2-7; D is undetermined. V shed 2 bases and J shed 1 base, with 7 bases lying between them. Germline CDR1 and CDR2: SGHRS and YFSETQ. The CDR3 length is 13 residues. The CDR3 loop reads CASSLGQSYEQYF. CDR3 coding DNA: TGCGCCAGCAGCTTAGGGCAGTCCTACGAGCAGTACTTC.

The rearrangement uses TRBV6-1 and TRBJ2-1; 15 nucleotides line up with TRBD2. With 2 bases clipped from V and 8 bases from J, the junction kept 7 bases outside the gene matches. The CDR3 sequence is 17 residues long. Germline V gene lookup returns CDR1 MNHNS and CDR2 SASEGT. The DNA of the CDR3 is TGTGCCAGCAGTGAATATGGGACTAGCGGGAGGTCATATGAGCAGTTCTTC. This codes for CASSEYGTSGRSYEQFF.

The rearrangement joins TRBV24-1 to TRBJ1-2, with 10 bases fitting TRBD1. CDR1 and CDR2 (germline): KGHDR, SFDVKD. This CDR3 region has 15 residues. After removal of 6 bases from V and 7 bases from J, the junction contained 10 bases not matched to a gene. The CDR3 sequence: CATSPVDRGFGGYTF. CDR3 nucleotides: TGTGCCACCAGTCCCGTGGACAGGGGGTTTGGTGGCTACACCTTC.

There are a few counts of this clone. V and J are TRBV18 and TRBJ1-1; tentatively, D is TRBD1 (5 bases). This CDR3 spans 13 amino acids. V was trimmed by 8 bases and J by 4 bases, leaving 14 bases between them. CDR1 and CDR2 from the germline V gene are KGHSH and LQKENI. The CDR3 spells CASAGTVRTEAFF. The DNA of the CDR3 is TGTGCCAGCGCCGGGACTGTTCGCACTGAAGCTTTCTTT.

The chain joins TRBV28 to TRBJ2-3; tentative D call: TRBD2 (5 bases). Germline loops: CDR1 MDHEN, CDR2 SYDVKM. V lost 1 base to trimming and J lost 8 bases, with 13 bases between them. The CDR3 runs 14 residues. This chain's CDR3 is CASSLYAMRATQYF. The CDR3 nucleotides are TGTGCCAGCAGTTTATACGCGATGAGGGCTACGCAGTATTTT.

A few counts support this clone. The V gene is TRBV4-1, the J gene TRBJ2-1; 14 bases align to TRBD2. The CDR3 sequence is 18 residues long. V was clipped by 2 bases and J by 8 bases; unmatched bases: 11. Germline assignment: CDR1 MGHRA and CDR2 YSYEKL. The CDR3 protein is CASSQSTGTSGGSDEQFF. CDR3 sequence (DNA): TGCGCCAGCAGCCAATCTACAGGGACTAGCGGGGGTTCGGATGAGCAGTTCTTC.